This T cell receptor (beta chain) stems from a study of cytomegalovirus exposure and HLA in healthy donors. Findings and caveats of the study: It was in a later analysis that TCR association rates were seen to vary by HLA locus, highest for DRB1 and lowest for HLA-C. Confirmation in vitro established that a few CMV-associated chains were specific for CMV antigens. Roughly uniform depth of sequencing across donors was assumed in presence/absence analyses.

Each of the donors was a healthy bone marrow donor. Regarding this clone: The antigen remains undetermined.

The PCR made use of 60 Vbeta and 13 Jbeta primers. Assay used: immunoSEQ multiplex PCR; TCRdb lists only in-frame clones, some missing. The sample carries 140,000 to 150,000 clones, approximately 68% recorded once. The sequence was obtained from a man aged 55 to 70 in good health and CMV-seronegative. Material: PBMCs.

CDR3 sequence (DNA): TGTGCCAGCAGCCCGAGACATGACTATGGCTACACCTTC. As protein: CASSPRHDYGYTF. V and J are TRBV13 and TRBJ1-2; the D is unclear. The CDR3 loop spans 13 amino acids. V lost 5 bases to trimming and J lost 3 bases, with 10 bases between them. The germline V gene encodes CDR1 PRHDT and CDR2 FYEKMQ (reference sequence).